This entry features one T cell receptor beta chain sequence. Its specificity is unknown. Clones were read by immunoSEQ multiplex PCR, and TCRdb kept only the in-frame ones, dropping some. Among under 95,000 clones listed, roughly 90% were seen once. These data come from a study of T cell responses to AZD1222 COVID-19 vaccine. This CDR3 region has 15 residues. CDR1 and CDR2 (germline): MGHRA, YSYEKL. Deletions cut 0 bases from V and 12 bases from J, with 21 bases between. General observations from the study: Only a handful of AZD1222 recipients, six or seven in all, had baseline seropositivity.

V is TRBV4-1 and J is TRBJ2-7; no firm D call. Source: peripheral blood, taken 28 days after the second AZD1222 dose. This clonotype was sampled from an adult who received the AZD1222 COVID-19 vaccine. In DNA, the CDR3 is TGCGCCAGCAGCCAAGAGGTCAGGTCGATAGGATTGGGGTACTTC. Translation: CASSQEVRSIGLGYF.